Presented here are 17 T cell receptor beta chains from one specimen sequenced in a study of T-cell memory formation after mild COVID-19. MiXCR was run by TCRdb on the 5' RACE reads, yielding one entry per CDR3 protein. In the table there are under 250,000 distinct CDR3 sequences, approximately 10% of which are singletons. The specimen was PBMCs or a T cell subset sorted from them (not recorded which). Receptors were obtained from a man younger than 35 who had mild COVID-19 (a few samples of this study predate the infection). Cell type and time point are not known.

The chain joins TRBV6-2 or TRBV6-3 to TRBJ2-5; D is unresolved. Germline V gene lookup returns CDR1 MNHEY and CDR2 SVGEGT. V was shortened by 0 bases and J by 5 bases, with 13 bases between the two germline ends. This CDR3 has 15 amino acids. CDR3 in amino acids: CASSYSDSSSETQYF. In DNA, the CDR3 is TGTGCCAGCAGTTACTCGGATTCTAGTAGTGAGACCCAGTACTTC.

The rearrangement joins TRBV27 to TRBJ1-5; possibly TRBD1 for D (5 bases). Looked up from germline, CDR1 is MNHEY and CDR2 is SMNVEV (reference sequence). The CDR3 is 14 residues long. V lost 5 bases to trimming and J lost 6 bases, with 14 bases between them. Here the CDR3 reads CASSRRGWLQPQHF. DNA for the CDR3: TGTGCCAGCAGTAGGCGGGGGTGGCTTCAGCCCCAGCATTTT.

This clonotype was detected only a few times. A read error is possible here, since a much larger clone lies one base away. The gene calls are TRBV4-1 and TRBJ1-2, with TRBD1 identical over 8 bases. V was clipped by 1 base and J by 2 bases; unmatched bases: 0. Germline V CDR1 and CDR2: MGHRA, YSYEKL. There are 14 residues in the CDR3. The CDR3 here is CASSQGTGNYGYTF. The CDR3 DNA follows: TGCGCCAGCAGCCAAGGGACAGGGAACTATGGCTACACCTTC.

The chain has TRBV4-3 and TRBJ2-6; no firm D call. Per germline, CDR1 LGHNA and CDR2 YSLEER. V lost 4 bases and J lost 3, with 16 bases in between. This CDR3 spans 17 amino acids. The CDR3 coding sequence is TGCGCCAGCAGCCGGAGATTGGTTCTAGATGGGGCCAACGTCCTGACTTTC. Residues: CASSRRLVLDGANVLTF.

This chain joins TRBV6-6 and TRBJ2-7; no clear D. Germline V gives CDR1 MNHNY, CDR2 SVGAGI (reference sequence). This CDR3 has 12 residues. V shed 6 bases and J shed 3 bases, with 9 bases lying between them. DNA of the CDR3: TGTGCCAGCAGCGTGGACGGCTACGAGCAGTACGTC. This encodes CASSVDGYEQYV.

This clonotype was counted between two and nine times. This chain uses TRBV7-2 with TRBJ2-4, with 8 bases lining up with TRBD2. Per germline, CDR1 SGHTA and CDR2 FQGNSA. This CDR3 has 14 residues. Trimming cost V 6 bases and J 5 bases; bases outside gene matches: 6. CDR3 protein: CASSAGGGENIQYF. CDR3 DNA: TGTGCCAGCAGTGCCGGGGGGGGTGAAAACATTCAGTACTTC.

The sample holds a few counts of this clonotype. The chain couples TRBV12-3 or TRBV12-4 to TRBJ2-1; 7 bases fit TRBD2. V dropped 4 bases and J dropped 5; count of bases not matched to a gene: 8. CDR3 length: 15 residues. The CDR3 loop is CASSSTGGVNNEQFF. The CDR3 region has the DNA TGTGCCAGCAGTTCAACGGGGGGTGTTAACAATGAGCAGTTCTTC.

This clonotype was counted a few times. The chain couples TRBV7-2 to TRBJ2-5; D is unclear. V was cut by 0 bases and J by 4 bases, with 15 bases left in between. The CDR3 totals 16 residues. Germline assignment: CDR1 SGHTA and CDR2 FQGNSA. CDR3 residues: CASSLALNGFRETQYF. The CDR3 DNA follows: TGTGCCAGCAGCTTAGCGCTAAATGGTTTTCGAGAGACCCAGTACTTC.

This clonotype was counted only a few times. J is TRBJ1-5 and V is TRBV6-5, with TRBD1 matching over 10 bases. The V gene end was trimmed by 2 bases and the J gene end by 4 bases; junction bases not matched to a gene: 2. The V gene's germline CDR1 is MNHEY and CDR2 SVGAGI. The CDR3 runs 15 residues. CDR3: CASSYGTGANQPQHF. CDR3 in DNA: TGTGCCAGCAGTTACGGGACAGGGGCGAATCAGCCCCAGCATTTT.

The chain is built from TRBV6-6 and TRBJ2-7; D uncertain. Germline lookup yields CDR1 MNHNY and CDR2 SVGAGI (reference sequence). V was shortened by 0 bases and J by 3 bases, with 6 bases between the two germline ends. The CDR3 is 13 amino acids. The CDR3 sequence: CASSYSSIYEQYV. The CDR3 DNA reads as TGTGCCAGCAGTTACTCGAGTATCTACGAGCAGTACGTC.

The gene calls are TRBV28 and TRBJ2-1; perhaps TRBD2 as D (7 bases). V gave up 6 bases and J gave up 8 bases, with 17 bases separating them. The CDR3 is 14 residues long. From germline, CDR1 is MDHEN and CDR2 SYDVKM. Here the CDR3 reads CASRTPGGRDEQFF. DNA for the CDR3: TGTGCCAGCAGAACCCCGGGGGGCAGGGATGAGCAGTTCTTC.

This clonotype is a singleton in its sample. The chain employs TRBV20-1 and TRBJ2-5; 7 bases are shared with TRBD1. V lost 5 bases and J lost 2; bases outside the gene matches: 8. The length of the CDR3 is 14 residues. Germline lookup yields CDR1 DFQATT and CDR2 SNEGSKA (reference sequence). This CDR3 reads CSASLDRRQETQYF. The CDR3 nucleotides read TGCAGTGCTTCCTTGGACAGGCGACAAGAGACCCAGTACTTC.

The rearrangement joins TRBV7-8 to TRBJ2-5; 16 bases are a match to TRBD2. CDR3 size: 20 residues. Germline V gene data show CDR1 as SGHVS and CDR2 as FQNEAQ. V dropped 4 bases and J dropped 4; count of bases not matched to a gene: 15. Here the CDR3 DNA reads TGTGCCAGCAGCTCCCGAGTACCCGGGACTAGCGGGGGGGCCCGAGAGACCCAGTACTTC. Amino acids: CASSSRVPGTSGGARETQYF.

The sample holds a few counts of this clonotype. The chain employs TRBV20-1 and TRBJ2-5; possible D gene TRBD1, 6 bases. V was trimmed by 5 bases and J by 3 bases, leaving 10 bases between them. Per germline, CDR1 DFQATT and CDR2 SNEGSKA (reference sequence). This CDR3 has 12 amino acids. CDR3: CSAFNREETQYF. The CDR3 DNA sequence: TGCAGTGCTTTCAACAGGGAAGAGACCCAGTACTTC.

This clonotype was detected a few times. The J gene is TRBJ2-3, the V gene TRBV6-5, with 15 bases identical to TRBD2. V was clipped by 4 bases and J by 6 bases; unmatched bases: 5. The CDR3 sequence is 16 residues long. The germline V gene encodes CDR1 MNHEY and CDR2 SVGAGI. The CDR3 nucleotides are TGTGCCAGCAGTTTCGGGACTAGCGGGGGGTATGATACGCAGTATTTT. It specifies CASSFGTSGGYDTQYF.

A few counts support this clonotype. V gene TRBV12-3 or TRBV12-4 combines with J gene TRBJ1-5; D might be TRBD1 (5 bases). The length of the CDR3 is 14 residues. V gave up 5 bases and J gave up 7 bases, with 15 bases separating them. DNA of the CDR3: TGTGCCAGCAGTGAAGACAGCTTACGGCAGCCCCAGCATTTT. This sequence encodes CASSEDSLRQPQHF.

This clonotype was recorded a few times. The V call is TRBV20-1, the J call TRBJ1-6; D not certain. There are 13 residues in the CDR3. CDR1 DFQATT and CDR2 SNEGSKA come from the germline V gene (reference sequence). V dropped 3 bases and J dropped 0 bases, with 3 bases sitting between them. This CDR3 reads CSARSSYNSPLHF. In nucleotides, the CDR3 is TGCAGTGCTAGGAGCTCCTATAATTCACCCCTCCACTTT.